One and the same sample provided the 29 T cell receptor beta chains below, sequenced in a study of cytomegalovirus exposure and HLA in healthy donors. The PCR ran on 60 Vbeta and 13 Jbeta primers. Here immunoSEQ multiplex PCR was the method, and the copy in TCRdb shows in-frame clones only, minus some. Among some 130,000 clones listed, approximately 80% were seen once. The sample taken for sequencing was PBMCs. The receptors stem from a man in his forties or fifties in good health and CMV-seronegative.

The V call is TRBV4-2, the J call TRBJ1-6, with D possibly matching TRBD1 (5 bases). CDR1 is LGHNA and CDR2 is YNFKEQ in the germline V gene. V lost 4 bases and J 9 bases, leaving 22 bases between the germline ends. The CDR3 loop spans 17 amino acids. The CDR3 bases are TGTGCCAGCAGCCCCAACGGAGGGGATACATTAGGTTCACCCCTCCACTTT. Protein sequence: CASSPNGGDTLGSPLHF.

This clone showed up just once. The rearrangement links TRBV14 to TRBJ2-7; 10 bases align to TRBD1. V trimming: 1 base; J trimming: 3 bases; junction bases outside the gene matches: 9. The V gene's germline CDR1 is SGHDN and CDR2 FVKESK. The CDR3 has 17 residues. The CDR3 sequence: CASSQVGGDRGYYEQYF. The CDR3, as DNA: TGTGCCAGCAGCCAAGTTGGAGGGGACAGGGGTTACTACGAGCAGTACTTC.

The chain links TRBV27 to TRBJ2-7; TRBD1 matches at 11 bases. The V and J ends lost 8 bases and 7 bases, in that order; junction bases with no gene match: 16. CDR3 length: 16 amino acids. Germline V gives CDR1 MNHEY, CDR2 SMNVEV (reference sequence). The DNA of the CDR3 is TGTGCCAGCGGTGAAAGGACAGGGGGCGCACGGAGGGAGCAGTACTTC. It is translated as CASGERTGGARREQYF.

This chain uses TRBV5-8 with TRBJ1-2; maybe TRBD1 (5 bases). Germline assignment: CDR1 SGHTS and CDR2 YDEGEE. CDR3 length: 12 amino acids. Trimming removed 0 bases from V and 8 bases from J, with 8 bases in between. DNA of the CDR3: TGTGCCAGCAGCTTGGGACAGAGGGGCTACACCTTC. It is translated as CASSLGQRGYTF.

The CDR3 sequence: CASSLGLQPQHF. As DNA, the CDR3 is TGTGCCAGCTCACTTGGACTACAGCCCCAGCATTTT. The V gene is TRBV7-2, the J gene TRBJ1-5; D call uncertain. V gave up 8 bases and J gave up 7 bases, with 12 bases separating them. The CDR3 runs 12 residues. Germline values: CDR1 SGHTA, CDR2 FQGNSA.

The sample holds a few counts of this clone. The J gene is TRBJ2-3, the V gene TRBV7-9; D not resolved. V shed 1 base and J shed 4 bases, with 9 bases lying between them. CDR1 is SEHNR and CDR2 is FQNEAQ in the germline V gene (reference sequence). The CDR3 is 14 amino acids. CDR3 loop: CASSLGLDPDTQYF. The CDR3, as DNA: TGTGCCAGCAGCTTAGGGCTAGATCCAGATACGCAGTATTTT.

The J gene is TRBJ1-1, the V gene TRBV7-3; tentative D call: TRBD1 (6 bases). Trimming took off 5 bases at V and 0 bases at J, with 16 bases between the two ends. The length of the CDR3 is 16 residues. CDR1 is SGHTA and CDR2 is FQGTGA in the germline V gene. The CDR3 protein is CASSPTVGQMNTEAFF. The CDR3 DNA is TGTGCCAGCAGCCCGACCGTCGGACAGATGAACACTGAAGCTTTCTTT.

CDR3: CASSGGRGQTNYGYTF. The CDR3 DNA is TGTGCCAGCAGTGGGGGCAGGGGCCAAACTAACTATGGCTACACCTTC. The chain has TRBV2 and TRBJ1-2; TRBD1 might be the D (6 bases). V was shortened by 4 bases and J by 0 bases, with 15 bases between the two germline ends. The CDR3 length is 16 residues. The germline V gene encodes CDR1 SNHLY and CDR2 FYNNEI.

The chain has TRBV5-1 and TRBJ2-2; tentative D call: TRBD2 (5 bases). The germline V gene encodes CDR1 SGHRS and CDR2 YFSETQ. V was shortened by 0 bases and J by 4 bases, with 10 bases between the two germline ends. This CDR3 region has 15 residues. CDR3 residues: CASSLAVARTGELFF. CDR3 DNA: TGCGCCAGCAGCTTGGCGGTAGCGCGCACCGGGGAGCTGTTTTTT.

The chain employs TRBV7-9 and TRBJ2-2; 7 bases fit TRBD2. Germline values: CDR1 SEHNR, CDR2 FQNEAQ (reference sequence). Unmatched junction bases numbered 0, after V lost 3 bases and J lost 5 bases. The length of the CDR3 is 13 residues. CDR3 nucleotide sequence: TGTGCCAGCAGCTTGGGGGGGACCGGGGAGCTGTTTTTT. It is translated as CASSLGGTGELFF.

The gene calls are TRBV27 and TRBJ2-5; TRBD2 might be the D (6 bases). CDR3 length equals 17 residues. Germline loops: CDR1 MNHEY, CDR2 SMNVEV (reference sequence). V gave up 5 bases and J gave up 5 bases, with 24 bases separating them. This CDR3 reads CASSPSAGGLPWETQYF. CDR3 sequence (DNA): TGTGCCAGCAGTCCCTCTGCCGGGGGACTCCCTTGGGAGACCCAGTACTTC.

The CDR3 protein is CAIKAVLSTDTQYF. DNA of the CDR3: TGTGCCATCAAGGCGGTCCTTAGCACAGATACGCAGTATTTT. This rearrangement joins TRBV10-3 to TRBJ2-3; no reliable D call. CDR3 size: 14 residues. V lost 7 bases and J lost 0, with 11 bases in between. CDR1 ENHRY and CDR2 SYGVKD come from the germline V gene.

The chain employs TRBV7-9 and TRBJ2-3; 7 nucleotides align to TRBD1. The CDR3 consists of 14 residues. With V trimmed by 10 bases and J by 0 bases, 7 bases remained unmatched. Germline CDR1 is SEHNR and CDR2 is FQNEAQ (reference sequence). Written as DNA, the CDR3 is TGTGCCATCAACCGGGACAGCAGCACAGATACGCAGTATTTT. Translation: CAINRDSSTDTQYF.

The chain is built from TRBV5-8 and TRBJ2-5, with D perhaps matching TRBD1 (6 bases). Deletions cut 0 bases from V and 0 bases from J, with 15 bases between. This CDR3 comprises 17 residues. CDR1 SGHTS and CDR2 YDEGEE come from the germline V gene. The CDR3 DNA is TGTGCCAGCAGCTTGGCCGGGCAGGGGCCGAACCAAGAGACCCAGTACTTC. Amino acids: CASSLAGQGPNQETQYF.

CDR3 protein: CATSRESSSTDTQYF. The CDR3 coding sequence is TGTGCCACCAGCAGAGAGTCGTCGAGCACAGATACGCAGTATTTT. This rearrangement joins TRBV15 to TRBJ2-3; D is unclear. Per germline, CDR1 LNHNV and CDR2 YYDKDF (reference sequence). Trimming took off 0 bases at V and 0 bases at J, with 7 bases between the two ends. CDR3 length equals 15 residues.

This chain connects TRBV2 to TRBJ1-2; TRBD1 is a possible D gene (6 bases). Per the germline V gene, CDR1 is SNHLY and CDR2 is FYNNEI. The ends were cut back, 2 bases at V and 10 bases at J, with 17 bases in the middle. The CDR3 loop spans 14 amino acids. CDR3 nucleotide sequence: TGTGCCAGCAGTGAAAGTCCTTGGCAGGGGACCTACACCTTC. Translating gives CASSESPWQGTYTF. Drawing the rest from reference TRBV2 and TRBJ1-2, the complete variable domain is EPEVTQTPSHQVTQMGQEVILRCVPISNHLYFYWYRQILGQKVEFLVSFYNNEISEKSEIFDDQFSVERPDGSNFTLKIRSTKLEDSAMYFCASSESPWQGTYTFGSGTRLTVV.

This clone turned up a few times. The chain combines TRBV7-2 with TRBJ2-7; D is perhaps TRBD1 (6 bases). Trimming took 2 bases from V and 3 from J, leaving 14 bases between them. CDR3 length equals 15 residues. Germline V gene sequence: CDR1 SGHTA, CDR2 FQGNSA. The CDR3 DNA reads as TGTGCCAGCAGCTTATCGGTACAGGGTTTCTACGAGCAGTACTTC. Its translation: CASSLSVQGFYEQYF.

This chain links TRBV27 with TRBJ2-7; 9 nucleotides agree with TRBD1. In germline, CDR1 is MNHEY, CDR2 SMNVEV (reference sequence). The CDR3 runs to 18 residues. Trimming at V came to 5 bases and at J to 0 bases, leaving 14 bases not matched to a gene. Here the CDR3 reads CASSPRPPGTGISYEQYF. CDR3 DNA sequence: TGTGCCAGCAGTCCTAGGCCACCCGGGACAGGGATCTCCTACGAGCAGTACTTC.

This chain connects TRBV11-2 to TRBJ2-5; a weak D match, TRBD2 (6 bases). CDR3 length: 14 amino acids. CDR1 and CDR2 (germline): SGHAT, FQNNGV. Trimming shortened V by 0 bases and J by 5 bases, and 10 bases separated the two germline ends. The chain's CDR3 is CASSLDQGRETQYF. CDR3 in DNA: TGTGCCAGCAGCTTAGATCAAGGGAGGGAGACCCAGTACTTC.

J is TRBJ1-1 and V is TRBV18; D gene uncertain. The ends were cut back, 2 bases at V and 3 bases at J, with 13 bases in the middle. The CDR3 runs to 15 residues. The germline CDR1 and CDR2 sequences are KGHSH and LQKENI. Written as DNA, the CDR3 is TGTGCCAGCTCACCAGGGCAGGTATCAGACACTGAAGCTTTCTTT. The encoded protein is CASSPGQVSDTEAFF.

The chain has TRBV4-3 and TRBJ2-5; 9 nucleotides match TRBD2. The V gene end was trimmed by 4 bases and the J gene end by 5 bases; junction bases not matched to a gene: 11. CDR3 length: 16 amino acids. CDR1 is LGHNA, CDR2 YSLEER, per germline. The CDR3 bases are TGCGCCAGCAGCCCCGGAATAGCGGGGGCGGGGGAGACCCAGTACTTC. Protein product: CASSPGIAGAGETQYF.

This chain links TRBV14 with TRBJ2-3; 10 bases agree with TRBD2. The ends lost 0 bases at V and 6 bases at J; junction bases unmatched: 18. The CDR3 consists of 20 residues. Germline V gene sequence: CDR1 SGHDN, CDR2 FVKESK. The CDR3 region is CASSQERRRPSGSFKDTQYF. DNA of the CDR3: TGTGCCAGCAGCCAAGAACGGCGGCGGCCTAGCGGGAGTTTTAAGGATACGCAGTATTTT.

The CDR3 coding sequence is TGTGCCAGCAGCTTAAGTCAGGGGTCCTACGAGCAGTACTTC. It is translated as CASSLSQGSYEQYF. The chain joins TRBV7-9 to TRBJ2-7, with D possibly matching TRBD1 (6 bases). V was shortened by 2 bases and J by 1 base, with 9 bases between the two germline ends. CDR1 and CDR2 from the germline V gene are SEHNR and FQNEAQ (reference sequence). The CDR3 loop spans 14 amino acids.

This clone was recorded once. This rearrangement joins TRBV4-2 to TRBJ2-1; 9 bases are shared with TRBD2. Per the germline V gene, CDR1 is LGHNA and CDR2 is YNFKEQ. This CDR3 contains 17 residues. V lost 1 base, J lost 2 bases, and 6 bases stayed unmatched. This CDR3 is CASSQGPGTSPYNEQFF. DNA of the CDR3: TGTGCCAGCAGCCAAGGGCCCGGGACTAGCCCCTACAATGAGCAGTTCTTC.

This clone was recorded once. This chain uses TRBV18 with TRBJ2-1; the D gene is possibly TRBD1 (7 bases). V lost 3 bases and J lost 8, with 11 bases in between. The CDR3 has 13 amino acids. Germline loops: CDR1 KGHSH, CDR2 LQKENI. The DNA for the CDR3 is TGTGCCAGCTCACCTCAGGGGGGATATGAGCAGTTCTTC. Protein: CASSPQGGYEQFF.

CDR3 nucleotides: TGTGCCAGCAGAGGACAGACCTACGAGCAGTACTTC. Translation gives CASRGQTYEQYF. The chain links TRBV2 to TRBJ2-7; a possible D gene is TRBD1 (6 bases). CDR1 and CDR2 from the germline V gene are SNHLY and FYNNEI. There are 12 residues in the CDR3. Between the trimmed V and J ends, which lost 6 bases and 2 bases, there was a span of 8 bases.

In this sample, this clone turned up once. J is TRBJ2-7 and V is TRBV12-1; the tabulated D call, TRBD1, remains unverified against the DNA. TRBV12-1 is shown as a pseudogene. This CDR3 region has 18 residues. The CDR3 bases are TGTGCCAGCAGCTTTCCGGGTTACAGGGGGAACGACTCCTACGAGCAGTACTTC. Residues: CASSFPGYRGNDSYEQYF.

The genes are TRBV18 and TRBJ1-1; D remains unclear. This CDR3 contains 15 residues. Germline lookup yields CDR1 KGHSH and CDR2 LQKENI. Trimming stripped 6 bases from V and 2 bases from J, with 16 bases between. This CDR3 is CASSPPAGFNTEAFF. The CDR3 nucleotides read TGTGCCAGCTCCCCCCCGGCGGGGTTTAACACTGAAGCTTTCTTT. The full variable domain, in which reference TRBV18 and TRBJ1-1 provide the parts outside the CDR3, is NAGVMQNPRHLVRRRGQEARLRCSPMKGHSHVYWYRQLPEEGLKFMVYLQKENIIDESGMPKERFSAEFPKEGPSILRIQQVVRGDSAAYFCASSPPAGFNTEAFFGQGTRLTVV.

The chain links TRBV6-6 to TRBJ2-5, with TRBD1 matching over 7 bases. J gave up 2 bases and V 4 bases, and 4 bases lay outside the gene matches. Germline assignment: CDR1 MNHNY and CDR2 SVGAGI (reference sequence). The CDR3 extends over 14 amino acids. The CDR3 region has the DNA TGTGCCAGCAGTTTCCGACAGGGACAAGAGACCCAGTACTTC. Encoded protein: CASSFRQGQETQYF.